Sequencing of this T cell receptor beta chain was carried out in a study of persistence of HIV-infected CD4 T cells. Study-wide findings and caveats: Antigen-responding cells were enriched for degenerate expanded CDR3beta sequences.

This CDR3 is 15 amino acids long. The V end was cut by 0 bases, the J end by 2 bases, with 9 bases between. CDR1 is SGHRS, CDR2 YFSETQ, per germline. In the case of this clone: The antigen is undetermined.

The stimulus was lysate of CMV-infected fibroblasts, 10 ug/mL. CD4+ T cells upregulating both CD40 ligand and CD69 were sorted as responding cells. The immunoSEQ assay was version 4, run in survey mode. This table comes from immunoSEQ multiplex PCR, and its TCRdb copy is limited to in-frame clones, with some not included. The data hold more than 15,000 clones, with about 65% observed a single time. The V gene is TRBV5-1, the J gene TRBJ1-3, with a tentative D call TRBD1 (5 bases). The receptor was isolated from an adult woman with HIV who was CMV-seropositive. Sequences were derived from CD4+ T cells sorted from PBMCs after approximately 20-hour stimulation, sampled from a patient who received antiretroviral therapy. In nucleotides, the CDR3 is TGCGCCAGCAGCTTGGCCGGGGGAGCTGGAAACACCATATATTTT. It encodes CASSLAGGAGNTIYF.